These T cell receptor beta chains were read from a single sample in a study of blood T cell repertoires in COVID-19. Generated by immunoSEQ multiplex PCR, the TCRdb table keeps only in-frame clones and is missing some. The sample records a few hundred thousand clones, roughly 83% being singletons. Sequences were obtained from peripheral blood. These receptors all come from a woman aged 45 to 65 with acute or convalescent COVID-19. CDR3s include the opening cysteine and the closing phenylalanine or tryptophan. Fields, in order: D gene, V gene, clone size, J gene, CDR3 protein, CDR3 DNA. D genes are given only for firm matches. Some rows have no size entry. The others give once, few or many, or a class for an expanded clone.

NA,TRBV7-2,few,TRBJ1-6,CASSLDQGGPLHF,TGTGCCAGCAGCTTAGATCAGGGTGGCCCCCTCCACTTT
NA,TRBV5-1,NA,TRBJ2-3,CASSLEATADTQYF,TGCGCCAGCAGCTTGGAAGCGACTGCGGATACGCAGTATTTT
TRBD1,TRBV29-1,NA,TRBJ1-1,CSAHRGMNTEAFF,TGCAGCGCCCACAGGGGGATGAACACTGAAGCTTTCTTT
TRBD2,TRBV28,NA,TRBJ2-7,CASSLTSGIHEQYF,TGTGCCAGCAGTTTGACTAGCGGGATCCACGAGCAGTACTTC
NA,TRBV18,NA,TRBJ2-3,CASSPEGVTDTQYF,TGTGCCAGCTCACCAGAGGGTGTTACAGATACGCAGTATTTT
TRBD2,TRBV4-1,NA,TRBJ2-3,CASSQTSGISTDTQYF,TGCGCCAGCAGCCAGACTAGCGGGATCAGCACAGATACGCAGTATTTT
NA,TRBV27,NA,TRBJ2-1,CASSYNSEQFF,TGTGCCAGCAGTTATAACTCCGAGCAGTTCTTC
TRBD2,TRBV18,NA,TRBJ2-2,CASSPRPTSGRSYNTGELFF,TGTGCCAGCTCACCTCGTCCGACTAGCGGGAGGTCCTATAACACCGGGGAGCTGTTTTTT
NA,TRBV28,NA,TRBJ2-2,CASNLQGHGELFF,TGTGCCAGCAATCTCCAGGGTCACGGGGAGCTGTTTTTT
NA,TRBV18,NA,TRBJ2-3,CASSPYQGQDTQYF,TGTGCCAGCTCACCATATCAGGGGCAAGATACGCAGTATTTT
NA,TRBV27,NA,TRBJ1-4,CASRESGWEKLFF,TGTGCCAGCAGAGAGTCAGGTTGGGAAAAACTGTTTTTT
NA,TRBV12-3/TRBV12-4,NA,TRBJ1-1,CASRPGQKAFF,TGTGCCAGCAGGCCGGGACAAAAAGCTTTCTTT
TRBD2,TRBV28,once,TRBJ2-6,CASSPQRDSSGANVLTF,TGTGCCAGCAGTCCCCAGCGGGATAGCTCTGGGGCCAACGTCCTGACTTTC
TRBD1,TRBV5-1,NA,TRBJ2-7,CASSSGQGSYEQYF,TGCGCCAGCAGCTCGGGACAGGGCTCCTACGAGCAGTACTTC
NA,TRBV21-1,NA,TRBJ2-1,CASPGLTYNEQFF,TGTGCCAGTCCGGGACTTACCTACAATGAGCAGTTCTTC
NA,TRBV9,once,TRBJ1-6,CASSVLSGNNSPLHF,TGTGCCAGCAGCGTACTTTCGGGAAACAATTCACCCCTCCACTTT
NA,TRBV28,once,TRBJ1-1,CASSLPRGLKNTEAFF,TGTGCCAGCAGTTTACCCCGGGGACTGAAGAACACTGAAGCTTTCTTT
NA,TRBV24-1,NA,TRBJ2-2,CATTGQNTGELFF,TGTGCCACCACCGGACAGAACACCGGGGAGCTGTTTTTT
TRBD1,TRBV27,NA,TRBJ1-4,CASTNTGGGSEKLFF,TGTGCCAGCACAAACACGGGAGGGGGCAGTGAAAAACTGTTTTTT
NA,TRBV14,NA,TRBJ1-2,CASSSRQVLDYGYTF,TGTGCCAGCAGCAGCCGACAGGTGCTCGACTATGGCTACACCTTC
NA,TRBV3-1/TRBV3-2,NA,TRBJ1-2,CASSLYPGSNYGYTF,TGTGCCAGCAGCCTCTACCCGGGGTCTAACTATGGCTACACCTTC
NA,TRBV28,NA,TRBJ1-5,CASSLDLLTGLRGNQPQHF,TGTGCCAGCAGTTTAGACCTACTGACGGGGTTGAGGGGCAATCAGCCCCAGCATTTT
NA,TRBV4-3,NA,TRBJ2-4,CASSQEHPGTLAKNIQYF,TGCGCCAGCAGCCAAGAGCACCCAGGAACACTAGCCAAAAACATTCAGTACTTC
NA,TRBV20-1,NA,TRBJ1-6,CSASKVEVRHSYNSPLHF,TGCAGTGCTAGTAAGGTTGAGGTTCGTCACTCCTATAATTCACCCCTCCACTTT
NA,TRBV20-1,NA,TRBJ1-5,CSASIHFGGQTNQPQHF,TGCAGTGCTAGTATCCATTTCGGCGGACAGACTAATCAGCCCCAGCATTTT
TRBD2,TRBV5-5,NA,TRBJ2-5,CASSGGSEGETQYF,TGTGCCAGCTCGGGGGGGAGCGAGGGAGAGACCCAGTACTTC
TRBD1,TRBV6-5,NA,TRBJ1-2,CASRAGQGGKSYTF,TGTGCCAGCAGAGCGGGACAGGGAGGAAAGAGCTACACCTTC
TRBD1,TRBV5-1,NA,TRBJ1-4,CASSLNRGDEKLFF,TGCGCCAGCAGCTTGAACAGGGGGGATGAAAAACTGTTTTTT
NA,TRBV12-3/TRBV12-4,NA,TRBJ1-2,CASSFGGGGYTF,TGTGCCAGCAGTTTTGGGGGCGGGGGCTACACCTTC
NA,TRBV27,NA,TRBJ1-4,CASSFQGSGEKLFF,TGTGCCAGCAGTTTTCAGGGGTCGGGTGAAAAACTGTTTTTT
NA,TRBV18,NA,TRBJ2-5,CASSPNSRETQYF,TGTGCCAGCTCACCAAACAGCCGAGAGACCCAGTACTTC
TRBD1,TRBV7-9,NA,TRBJ1-2,CASSFREETGGAGPYGYTF,TGTGCCAGCAGCTTTCGTGAGGAGACAGGGGGCGCGGGGCCCTATGGCTACACCTTC
TRBD2,TRBV3-1/TRBV3-2,NA,TRBJ2-7,CASSSRTSGRYEQYF,TGTGCCAGCAGCTCGCGGACTAGCGGGAGGTACGAGCAGTACTTC
TRBD1,TRBV7-2,NA,TRBJ2-2,CASSLDRDTGELFF,TGTGCCAGCAGCCTGGACAGGGACACCGGGGAGCTGTTTTTT
TRBD1,TRBV5-1,NA,TRBJ1-6,CASSPRGQAGDSPLHF,TGCGCCAGCAGCCCCCGGGGACAGGCGGGGGATTCACCCCTCCACTTT
TRBD2,TRBV5-1,NA,TRBJ2-3,CASSFSGSETDTQYF,TGCGCCAGCAGCTTTAGCGGGAGCGAAACAGATACGCAGTATTTT
NA,TRBV9,NA,TRBJ1-4,CASSVDSATNEKLFF,TGTGCCAGCAGCGTGGACAGTGCAACTAATGAAAAACTGTTTTTT
TRBD2,TRBV5-1,NA,TRBJ2-7,CASSPRAGGAYEQYF,TGCGCCAGCAGCCCCCGAGCGGGGGGGGCCTACGAGCAGTACTTC
NA,TRBV19,NA,TRBJ1-1,CASSIPRDKGEVFF,TGTGCCAGTAGTATCCCCCGGGACAAGGGTGAAGTTTTCTTT
TRBD2,TRBV19,once,TRBJ2-5,CASSIGTSGKGWETQYF,TGTGCCAGTAGTATCGGGACTAGCGGTAAAGGCTGGGAGACCCAGTACTTC
NA,TRBV3-1/TRBV3-2,NA,TRBJ2-3,CASSRAKGPQYF,TGTGCCAGCAGCCGAGCTAAGGGGCCGCAGTATTTT
NA,TRBV28,NA,TRBJ1-6,CASSLRDGAYNSPLHF,TGTGCCAGCAGCCTGCGGGACGGAGCCTATAATTCACCCCTCCACTTT
TRBD2,TRBV29-1,NA,TRBJ2-7,CSVASGNTYEQYF,TGCAGCGTGGCCAGCGGGAACACCTACGAGCAGTACTTC
NA,TRBV9,once,TRBJ1-1,CASSVGRQGNTEAFF,TGTGCCAGCAGCGTAGGGCGGCAGGGTAACACTGAAGCTTTCTTT
TRBD1,TRBV7-2,NA,TRBJ1-4,CASSPQGQANEKLFF,TGTGCCAGCAGCCCCCAGGGACAGGCTAATGAAAAACTGTTTTTT
NA,TRBV13,once,TRBJ1-1,CASSWVGRDTEAFF,TGTGCCAGCAGCTGGGTCGGCAGGGACACTGAAGCTTTCTTT
TRBD1,TRBV27,NA,TRBJ2-4,CASRAGGAKNIQYF,TGTGCCAGCAGAGCAGGGGGAGCCAAAAACATTCAGTACTTC
TRBD2,TRBV7-2,NA,TRBJ2-3,CASSPGLAGGSDTQYF,TGTGCCAGCAGCCCAGGACTAGCGGGAGGGTCAGATACGCAGTATTTT
NA,TRBV19,few,TRBJ2-3,CASSTSGADTQYF,TGTGCCAGTAGTACCAGTGGTGCCGATACGCAGTATTTT
NA,TRBV13,NA,TRBJ2-4,CASSFRTVAKNIQYF,TGTGCCAGCAGCTTCCGGACAGTAGCCAAAAACATTCAGTACTTC
NA,TRBV7-3,NA,TRBJ2-1,CASSLSHRDSYNEQFF,TGTGCCAGCAGCTTAAGCCACAGGGACTCCTACAATGAGCAGTTCTTC
NA,TRBV9,NA,TRBJ2-5,CASSVEMGAIGKETQYF,TGTGCCAGCAGCGTAGAAATGGGGGCGATAGGGAAAGAGACCCAGTACTTC
NA,TRBV5-1,once,TRBJ2-3,CASSLGRSTDTQYF,TGCGCCAGCAGCTTGGGCAGAAGCACAGATACGCAGTATTTT
NA,TRBV5-6,NA,TRBJ2-1,CASSLDQGFSYNEQFF,TGTGCCAGCAGCTTGGACCAGGGATTCTCCTACAATGAGCAGTTCTTC
TRBD2,TRBV6-5,NA,TRBJ2-3,CASSYWAGADTQYF,TGTGCCAGCAGTTACTGGGCGGGAGCGGATACGCAGTATTTT
TRBD2,TRBV24-1,once,TRBJ2-1,CATSDPGGGGYGNEQFF,TGTGCCACCAGTGATCCGGGGGGGGGAGGTTATGGCAATGAGCAGTTCTTC
TRBD1,TRBV5-6,NA,TRBJ1-5,CASSQGTGSNQPQHF,TGTGCCAGCAGCCAAGGGACAGGGAGCAATCAGCCCCAGCATTTT
NA,TRBV7-2,few,TRBJ1-2,CASSTTNIGGYTF,TGTGCCAGCAGCACGACAAACATCGGCGGCTACACCTTC
NA,TRBV24-1,NA,TRBJ2-1,CATSDNLLPGDGQFF,TGTGCCACCAGTGATAACCTACTACCGGGAGACGGGCAGTTCTTC